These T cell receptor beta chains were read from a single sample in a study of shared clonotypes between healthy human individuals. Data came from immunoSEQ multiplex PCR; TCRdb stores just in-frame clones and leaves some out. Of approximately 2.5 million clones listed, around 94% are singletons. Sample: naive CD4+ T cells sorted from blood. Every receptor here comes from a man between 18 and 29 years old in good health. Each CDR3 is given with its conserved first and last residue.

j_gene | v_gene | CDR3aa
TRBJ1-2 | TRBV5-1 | CASSLQGSGYGYTF
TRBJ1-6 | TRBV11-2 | CASRPPGQALRFNSPLHF
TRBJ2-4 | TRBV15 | CATSRDLGGDLTGDIQYF
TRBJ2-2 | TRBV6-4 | CASLIGKSNTGELFF
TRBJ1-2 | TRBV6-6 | CAVLRPEGGYTF
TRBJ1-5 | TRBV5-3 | CAMEGDTNNQPQHF
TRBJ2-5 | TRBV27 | CASSLLGTSGRARETQYF
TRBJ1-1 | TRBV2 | CAGASSYTEAFF
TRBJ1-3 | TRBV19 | CASSNPPGQGNTIYF
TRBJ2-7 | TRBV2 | CASSEARSRDRVNEQYF
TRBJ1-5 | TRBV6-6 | CASGTVSNQPQHF
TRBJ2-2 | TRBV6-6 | CASSRDSYTGELFF
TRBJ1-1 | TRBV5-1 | CASSLTTGARTEAFF
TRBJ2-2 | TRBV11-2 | CASSFTSPGELFF
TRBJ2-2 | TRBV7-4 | CASSLDPNGGRAPGELFF
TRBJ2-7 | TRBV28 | CASSLVQRAYEQYF
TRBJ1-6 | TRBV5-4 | CASSGKQGGYYSPLHF
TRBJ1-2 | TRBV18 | CASSGSPNYGYTF
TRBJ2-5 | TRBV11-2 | CASSLGAAGPQETQYF
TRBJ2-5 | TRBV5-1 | CASSPRTGGETQYF
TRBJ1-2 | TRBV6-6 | CASRDDSGGNIYGYTF
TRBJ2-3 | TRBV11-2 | CASSFGGPGADTQYF